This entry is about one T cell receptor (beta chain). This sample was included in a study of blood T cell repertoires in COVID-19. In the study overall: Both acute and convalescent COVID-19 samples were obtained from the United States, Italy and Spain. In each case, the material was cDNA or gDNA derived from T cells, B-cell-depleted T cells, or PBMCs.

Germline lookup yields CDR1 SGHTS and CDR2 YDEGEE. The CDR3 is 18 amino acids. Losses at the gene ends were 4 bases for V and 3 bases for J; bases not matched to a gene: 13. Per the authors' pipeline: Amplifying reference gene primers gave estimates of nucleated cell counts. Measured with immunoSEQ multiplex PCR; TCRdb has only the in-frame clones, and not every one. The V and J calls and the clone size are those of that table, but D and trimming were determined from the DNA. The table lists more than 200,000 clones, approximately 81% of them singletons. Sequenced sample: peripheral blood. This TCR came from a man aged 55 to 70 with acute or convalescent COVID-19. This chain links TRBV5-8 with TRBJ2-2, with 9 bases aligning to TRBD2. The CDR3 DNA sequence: TGTGCCAGCAGCCCCACCCGGACTAGCGCCGTATACACCGGGGAGCTGTTTTTT. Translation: CASSPTRTSAVYTGELFF. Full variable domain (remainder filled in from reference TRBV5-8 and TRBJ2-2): EAGVTQSPTHLIKTRGQQATLRCSPISGHTSVYWYQQALGLGLQFLLWYDEGEERNRGNFPPRFSGRQFPNYSSELNVNALELEDSALYLCASSPTRTSAVYTGELFFGEGSRLTVL.